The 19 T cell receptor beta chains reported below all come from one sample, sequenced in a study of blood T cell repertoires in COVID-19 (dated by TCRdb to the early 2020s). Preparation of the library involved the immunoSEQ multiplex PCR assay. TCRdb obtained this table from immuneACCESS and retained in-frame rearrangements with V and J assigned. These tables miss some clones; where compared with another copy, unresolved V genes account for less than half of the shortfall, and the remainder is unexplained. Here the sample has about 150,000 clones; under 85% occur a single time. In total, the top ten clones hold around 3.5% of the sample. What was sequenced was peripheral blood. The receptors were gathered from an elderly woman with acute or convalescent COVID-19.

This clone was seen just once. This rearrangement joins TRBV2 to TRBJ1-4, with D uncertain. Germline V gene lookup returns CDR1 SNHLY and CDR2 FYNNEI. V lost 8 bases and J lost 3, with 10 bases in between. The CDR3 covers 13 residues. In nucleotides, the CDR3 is TGTGCCAGCGCAGACACAGCTAATGAAAAACTGTTTTTT. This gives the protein CASADTANEKLFF.

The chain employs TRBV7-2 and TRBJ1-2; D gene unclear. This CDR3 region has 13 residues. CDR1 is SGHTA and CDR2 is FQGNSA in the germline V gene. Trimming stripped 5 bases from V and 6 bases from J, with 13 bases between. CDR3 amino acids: CASSPEEVDGYTF. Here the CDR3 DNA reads TGTGCCAGCAGCCCGGAGGAGGTGGATGGCTACACCTTC.

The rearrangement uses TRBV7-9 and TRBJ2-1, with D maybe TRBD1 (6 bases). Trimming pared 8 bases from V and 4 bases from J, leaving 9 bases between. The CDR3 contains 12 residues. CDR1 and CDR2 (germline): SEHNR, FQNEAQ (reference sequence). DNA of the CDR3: TGTGCCAGCGGACAGAATTACAATGAGCAGTTCTTC. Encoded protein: CASGQNYNEQFF.

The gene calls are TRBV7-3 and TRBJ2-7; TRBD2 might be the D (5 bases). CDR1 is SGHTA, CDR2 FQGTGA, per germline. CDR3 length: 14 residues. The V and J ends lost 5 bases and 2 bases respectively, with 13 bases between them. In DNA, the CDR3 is TGTGCCAGCAGCCCTATAGAGGGAACCTACGAGCAGTACTTC. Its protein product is CASSPIEGTYEQYF.

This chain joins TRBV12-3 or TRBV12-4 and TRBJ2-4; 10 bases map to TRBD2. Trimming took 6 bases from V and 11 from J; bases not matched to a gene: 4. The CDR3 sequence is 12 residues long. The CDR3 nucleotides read TGTGCCAGCAGGAGCGGGGGGGCCGTTCAGTACTTC. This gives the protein CASRSGGAVQYF.

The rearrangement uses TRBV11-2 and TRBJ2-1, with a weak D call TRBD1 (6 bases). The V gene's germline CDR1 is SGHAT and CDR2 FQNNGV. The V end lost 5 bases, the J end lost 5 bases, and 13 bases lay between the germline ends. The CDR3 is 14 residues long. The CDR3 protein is CASSPRDTNNEQFF. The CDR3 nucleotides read TGTGCCAGCAGCCCCCGGGACACCAACAATGAGCAGTTCTTC. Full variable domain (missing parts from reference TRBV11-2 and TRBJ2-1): EAGVAQSPRYKIIEKRQSVAFWCNPISGHATLYWYQQILGQGPKLLIQFQNNGVVDDSQLPKDRFSAERLKGVDSTLKIQPAKLEDSAVYLCASSPRDTNNEQFFGPGTRLTVL.

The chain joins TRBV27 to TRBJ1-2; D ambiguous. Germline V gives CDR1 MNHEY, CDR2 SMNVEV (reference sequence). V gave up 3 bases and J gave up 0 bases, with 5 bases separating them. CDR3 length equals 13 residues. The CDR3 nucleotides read TGTGCCAGCAGTTTTCGTCCTAACTATGGCTACACCTTC. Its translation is CASSFRPNYGYTF.

The CDR3 DNA reads TGTGCCACCAGCAGAGAGGGCGCGGGGGGCGCTTACTATGGCTACACCTTC. It translates to CATSREGAGGAYYGYTF. V gene TRBV15 combines with J gene TRBJ1-2, with D perhaps matching TRBD1 (6 bases). Germline loops: CDR1 LNHNV, CDR2 YYDKDF (reference sequence). The V gene lost 0 bases and the J gene lost 3 bases, with 17 bases spanning the gap. The CDR3 has 17 residues.

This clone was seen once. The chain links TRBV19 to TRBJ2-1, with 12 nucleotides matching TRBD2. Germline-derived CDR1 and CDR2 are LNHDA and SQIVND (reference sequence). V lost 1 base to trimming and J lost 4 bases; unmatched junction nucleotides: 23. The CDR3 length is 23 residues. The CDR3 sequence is CASSIGQGGGTSGYLYNYNEQFF. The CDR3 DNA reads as TGTGCCAGTAGTATAGGTCAGGGAGGAGGGACTAGCGGGTACTTGTACAATTACAATGAGCAGTTCTTC.

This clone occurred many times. The CDR3 loop is CASSLGQGALAFF. The CDR3 nucleotides read TGTGCCAGCAGCTTGGGGCAGGGGGCGCTGGCTTTCTTT. The chain couples TRBV7-9 to TRBJ1-1; 8 nucleotides agree with TRBD1. The length of the CDR3 is 13 residues. V lost 3 bases and J lost 11; bases outside the gene matches: 8. Germline V gene data show CDR1 as SEHNR and CDR2 as FQNEAQ (reference sequence).

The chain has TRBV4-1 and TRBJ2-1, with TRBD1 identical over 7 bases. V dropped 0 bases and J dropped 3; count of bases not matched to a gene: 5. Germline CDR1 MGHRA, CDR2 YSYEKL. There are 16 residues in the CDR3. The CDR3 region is CASSQEGQGVYNEQFF. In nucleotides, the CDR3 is TGCGCCAGCAGCCAAGAGGGCCAGGGGGTCTACAATGAGCAGTTCTTC.

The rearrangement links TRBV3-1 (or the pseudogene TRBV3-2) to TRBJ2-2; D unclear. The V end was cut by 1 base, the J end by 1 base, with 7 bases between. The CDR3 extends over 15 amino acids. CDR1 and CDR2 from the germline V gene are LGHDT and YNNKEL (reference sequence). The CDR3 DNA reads TGTGCCAGCAGCCAAGCACTACAGAACACCGGGGAGCTGTTTTTT. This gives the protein CASSQALQNTGELFF.

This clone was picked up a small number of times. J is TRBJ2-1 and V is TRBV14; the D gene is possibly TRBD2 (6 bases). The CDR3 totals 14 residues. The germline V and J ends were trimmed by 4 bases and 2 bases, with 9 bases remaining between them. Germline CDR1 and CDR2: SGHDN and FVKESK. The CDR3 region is CASSLGGPYNEQFF. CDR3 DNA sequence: TGTGCCAGCAGCCTCGGGGGACCCTACAATGAGCAGTTCTTC.

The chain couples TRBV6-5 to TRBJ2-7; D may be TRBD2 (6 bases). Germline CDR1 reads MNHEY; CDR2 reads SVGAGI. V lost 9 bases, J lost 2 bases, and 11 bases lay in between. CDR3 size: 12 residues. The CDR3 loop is CARKRAPYEQYF. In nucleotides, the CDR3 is TGTGCCAGGAAGCGGGCTCCCTACGAGCAGTACTTC.

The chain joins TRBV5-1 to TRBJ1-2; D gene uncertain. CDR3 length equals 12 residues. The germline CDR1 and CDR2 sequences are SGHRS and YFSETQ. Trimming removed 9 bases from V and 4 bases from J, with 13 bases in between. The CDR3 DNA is TGCGCCAATCCTACAGAGCCCTATGGCTACACCTTC. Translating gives CANPTEPYGYTF.

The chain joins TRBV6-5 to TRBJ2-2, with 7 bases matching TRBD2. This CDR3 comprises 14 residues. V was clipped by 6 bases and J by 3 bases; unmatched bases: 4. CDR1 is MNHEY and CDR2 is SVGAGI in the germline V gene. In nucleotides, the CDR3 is TGTGCCAGCAGGGGGGGGGTCGACACCGGGGAGCTGTTTTTT. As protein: CASRGGVDTGELFF.

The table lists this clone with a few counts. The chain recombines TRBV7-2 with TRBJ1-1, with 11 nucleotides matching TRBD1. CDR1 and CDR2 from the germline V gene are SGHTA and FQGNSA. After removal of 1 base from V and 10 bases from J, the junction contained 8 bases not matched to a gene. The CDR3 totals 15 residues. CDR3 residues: CASSLGTGGAGRAFF. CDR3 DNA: TGTGCCAGCAGCTTAGGGACAGGGGGCGCCGGGAGAGCTTTCTTT.

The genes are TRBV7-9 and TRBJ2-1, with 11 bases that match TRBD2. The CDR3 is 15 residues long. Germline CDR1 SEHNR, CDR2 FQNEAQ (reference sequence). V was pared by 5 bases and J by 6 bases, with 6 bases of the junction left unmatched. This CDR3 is CASSRRLAGINEQFF. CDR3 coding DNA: TGTGCCAGCAGCCGTCGACTAGCGGGGATCAATGAGCAGTTCTTC. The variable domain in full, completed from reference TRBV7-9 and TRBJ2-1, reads DTGVSQNPRHKITKRGQNVTFRCDPISEHNRLYWYRQTLGQGPEFLTYFQNEAQLEKSRLLSDRFSAERPKGSFSTLEIQRTEQGDSAMYLCASSRRLAGINEQFFGPGTRLTVL.

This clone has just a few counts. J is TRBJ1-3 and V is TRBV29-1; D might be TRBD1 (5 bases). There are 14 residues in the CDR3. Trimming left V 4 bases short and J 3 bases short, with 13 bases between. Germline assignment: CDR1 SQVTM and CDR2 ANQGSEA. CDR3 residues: CSVVSPGNGNTIYF. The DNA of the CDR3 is TGCAGCGTTGTATCCCCAGGGAATGGAAACACCATATATTTT.